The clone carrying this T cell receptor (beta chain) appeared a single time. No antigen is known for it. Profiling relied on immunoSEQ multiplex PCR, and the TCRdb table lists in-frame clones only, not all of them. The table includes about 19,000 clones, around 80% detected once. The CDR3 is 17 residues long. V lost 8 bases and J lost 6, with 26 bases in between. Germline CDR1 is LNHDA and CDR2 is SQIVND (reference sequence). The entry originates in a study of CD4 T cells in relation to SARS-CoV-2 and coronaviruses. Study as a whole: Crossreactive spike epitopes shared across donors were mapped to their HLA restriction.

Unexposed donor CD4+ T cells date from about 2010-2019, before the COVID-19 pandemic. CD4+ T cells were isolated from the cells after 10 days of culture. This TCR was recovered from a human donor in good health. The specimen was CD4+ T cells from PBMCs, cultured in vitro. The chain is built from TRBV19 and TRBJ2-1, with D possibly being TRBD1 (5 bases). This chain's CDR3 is CASGPRRAGRYGNEQFF. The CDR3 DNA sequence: TGTGCCAGTGGCCCCCGCAGGGCAGGACGTTACGGCAATGAGCAGTTCTTC.